This T cell receptor (beta chain) derives from a study of T cells in Graves' hyperthyroidism and ophthalmopathy. Disease duration under 2 months; hyperthyroidism patients were aged 18 to 65. TCR beta CDR3 regions were amplified from RNA. The HTBI primer set served for first-round RT-PCR of the TCR CDR3. TCRdb reanalysed the multiplex PCR reads using MiXCR and keeps one entry per CDR3 protein. The table includes roughly 700,000 distinct CDR3 sequences, 35% detected once. This clonotype is a singleton in its sample. The CDR3 extends over 12 amino acids. The ends were cut back, 5 bases at V and 11 bases at J, with 13 bases in the middle. Germline lookup yields CDR1 ENHRY and CDR2 SYGVKD.

The specimen sequenced was blood. The rearrangement uses TRBV10-3 and TRBJ1-5; tentative D call: TRBD1 (5 bases). This TCR came from a woman between 35 and 50 years old with Graves' hyperthyroidism. CDR3 DNA: TGTGCCATCAGTTTCGGGGGAGAGACCCAGCATTTT. It encodes CAISFGGETQHF.